This T cell receptor beta chain was found in a study of T cell responses to AZD1222 COVID-19 vaccine. Across the study: Analyses pooled second doses at about 4 or about 12 weeks. Whole-study results and caveats: Researchers report vaccine-associated CD4 TCRs spanning spike, with dominance at 160-218 and 743-854. Baseline antibody screening turned up just six seropositive AZD1222 recipients.

This CDR3 is built from 14 residues. Germline CDR1 SEHNR, CDR2 FQNEAQ (reference sequence). V lost 3 bases and J lost 8, with 13 bases in between. A remark on this clone: What it binds is not known.

Only in-frame clones appear in the TCRdb table, and some are missing; sequencing was by immunoSEQ multiplex PCR. The repertoire has 120,000 or so clones, about nine tenths of them found once; the top ten carry about 4.1%. The source was peripheral blood, collected on day 0 of AZD1222 vaccination. This chain uses TRBV7-9 with TRBJ1-4; D gene uncertain. This sequence originates from an adult in good health. The CDR3 is CASSLVRAREKLFF. The CDR3 DNA is TGTGCCAGCAGCTTGGTTCGGGCTCGGGAAAAACTGTTTTTT. Together with reference TRBV7-9 and TRBJ1-4, the CDR3 gives the full variable domain: DTGVSQNPRHKITKRGQNVTFRCDPISEHNRLYWYRQTLGQGPEFLTYFQNEAQLEKSRLLSDRFSAERPKGSFSTLEIQRTEQGDSAMYLCASSLVRAREKLFFGSGTQLSVL.